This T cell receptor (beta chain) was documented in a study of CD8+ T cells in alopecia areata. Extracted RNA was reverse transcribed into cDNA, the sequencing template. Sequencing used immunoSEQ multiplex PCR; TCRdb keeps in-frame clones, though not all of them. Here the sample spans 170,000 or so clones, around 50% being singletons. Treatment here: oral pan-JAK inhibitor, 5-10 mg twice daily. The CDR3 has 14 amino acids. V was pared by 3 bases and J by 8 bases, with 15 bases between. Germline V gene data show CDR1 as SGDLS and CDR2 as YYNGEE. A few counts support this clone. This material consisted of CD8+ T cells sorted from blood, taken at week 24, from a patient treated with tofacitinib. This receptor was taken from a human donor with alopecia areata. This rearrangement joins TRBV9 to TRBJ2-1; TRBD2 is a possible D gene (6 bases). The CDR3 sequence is CASSGAREPDEQFF. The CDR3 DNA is TGTGCCAGCAGCGGGGCCCGGGAGCCGGATGAGCAGTTCTTC. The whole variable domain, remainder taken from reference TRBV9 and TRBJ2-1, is DSGVTQTPKHLITATGQRVTLRCSPRSGDLSVYWYQQSLDQGLQFLIQYYNGEERAKGNILERFSAQQFPDLHSELNLSSLELGDSALYFCASSGAREPDEQFFGPGTRLTVL.